The 9 T cell receptor beta chains below all came from one sample that was sequenced in a study of naive and memory T cell subsets. The beta constant-region primer was an equimolar mix of two oligonucleotides covering TRBC1 and TRBC2. TCRdb ran MiXCR on the UMI-ligation and nested PCR reads and lists one entry per CDR3 protein. Of about 5,400 distinct CDR3 sequences in the sample, about 7% were seen once. Sequencing was carried out using effector memory CD8+ T cells from blood. Subset of the sample: effector memory, CD45RA- CD27-. Receptors originate from a human donor in good health.

This clonotype has a handful of counts. V gene TRBV2 combines with J gene TRBJ1-1; no definite D call. Germline CDR1 is SNHLY and CDR2 is FYNNEI. The CDR3 has 15 amino acids. Trimming took off 0 bases at V and 3 bases at J, with 11 bases between the two ends. The DNA of the CDR3 is TGTGCCAGCAGTGAAGCACTTAGGGTGGACACTGAAGCTTTCTTT. It is translated as CASSEALRVDTEAFF.

This clonotype was observed many times. This chain links TRBV6-1 with TRBJ1-1, with 7 bases that match TRBD1. CDR3 length: 15 residues. Germline V gene data show CDR1 as MNHNS and CDR2 as SASEGT. The trim removed 6 bases at V and 0 bases at J, leaving 7 bases unmatched. In DNA form, the CDR3 reads TGTGCCAGCAGGGATCAAGACAGGGTGAACACTGAAGCTTTCTTT. The encoded protein is CASRDQDRVNTEAFF.

Ten or more counts support this clonotype. V usage is TRBV4-3 and J usage is TRBJ1-4; D may be TRBD1 (5 bases). Germline CDR1 LGHNA, CDR2 YSLEER. The germline V and J ends were trimmed by 0 bases and 11 bases, with 16 bases remaining between them. The CDR3 is 15 amino acids. Here the CDR3 DNA reads TGCGCCAGCAGCCAAGATCGGACTGGCAGGGCTAAACTGTTTTTT. This gives the protein CASSQDRTGRAKLFF.

This clonotype was detected a few times. V gene TRBV15 combines with J gene TRBJ2-7; no definite D call. Trimming stripped 1 base from V and 2 bases from J, with 9 bases between. Per the germline V gene, CDR1 is LNHNV and CDR2 is YYDKDF (reference sequence). This CDR3 is 14 amino acids long. The CDR3 region is CATSRGVEAYEQYF. Written as DNA, the CDR3 is TGTGCCACCAGCAGAGGGGTGGAAGCCTACGAGCAGTACTTC.

This clonotype has a count of ten or more. V is TRBV20-1 and J is TRBJ1-5, with a weak D call TRBD1 (6 bases). Trimming left V 1 base short and J 8 bases short, with 18 bases between. The germline V gene encodes CDR1 DFQATT and CDR2 SNEGSKA (reference sequence). The CDR3 length is 15 residues. The CDR3 coding sequence is TGCAGTGCTAGAGGGGAACAGGGTGAATCGGAGCCCCAGCATTTT. As protein: CSARGEQGESEPQHF.

In this sample, this clonotype turned up many times. The J gene is TRBJ2-6, the V gene TRBV6-2 or TRBV6-3; 10 bases fit TRBD1. Germline V gene sequence: CDR1 MNHEY, CDR2 SVGEGT. This CDR3 is built from 18 residues. V lost 5 bases and J lost 4; bases outside the gene matches: 11. CDR3 sequence reads: CASSPQGQGISGANVLTF. CDR3 sequence (DNA): TGTGCCAGCAGTCCACAGGGACAGGGGATTTCAGGGGCCAACGTCCTGACTTTC.

By frequency in the sample, this clonotype is large. The chain recombines TRBV19 with TRBJ1-2; D unclear. Germline V gene data show CDR1 as LNHDA and CDR2 as SQIVND (reference sequence). This CDR3 has 10 amino acids. V lost 7 bases and J lost 8, with 8 bases in between. CDR3 region: CASKQRGYTF. The CDR3 DNA is TGTGCCAGTAAGCAGCGAGGCTACACCTTC.

The table lists this clonotype with a few counts. The rearrangement joins TRBV7-8 to TRBJ2-7; 8 bases are shared with TRBD2. J gave up 3 bases and V 2 bases, and 6 bases lay outside the gene matches. The CDR3 is 15 amino acids. The germline V gene encodes CDR1 SGHVS and CDR2 FQNEAQ. The CDR3 spells CASSLILADLYEQYF. CDR3 DNA: TGTGCCAGCAGCTTAATACTAGCGGATCTCTACGAGCAGTACTTC.

This clonotype was found a few times. This chain connects TRBV7-9 to TRBJ1-4; D ambiguous. Trimming stripped 5 bases from V and 8 bases from J, with 15 bases between. The CDR3 loop spans 14 amino acids. Germline V gene data show CDR1 as SEHNR and CDR2 as FQNEAQ (reference sequence). CDR3: CASSPSTSGEKLFF. The DNA of the CDR3 is TGTGCCAGCAGCCCATCAACCTCCGGGGAAAAACTGTTTTTT.